This T cell receptor beta chain came from a study of blood T cells in healthy people across ages. Collection of 8.5 to 10 milliliters of peripheral blood was performed for each donor. The study, taken as a whole, reports: Aged donors had fewer naive CD4+ cells and lower diversity than long-lived donors.

The germline CDR1 and CDR2 sequences are KGHDR and SFDVKD. The CDR3 extends over 14 amino acids. J lost 3 bases, V lost 6 bases, and 4 bases had no gene match. About this clonotype itself: Antigen unknown.

A sample-barcoded 5' primer and a J-beta primer mix were used in a second PCR of roughly 6 to 11 cycles. TCRdb processed the 5' RACE reads anew with MiXCR; each CDR3 protein has one entry. The table records 730,000 or so distinct CDR3 sequences, 40% to 45% of them present only once. J is TRBJ2-1 and V is TRBV24-1, with 7 bases that match TRBD1. Sequencing was carried out using blood. This receptor was identified in a man at least 80 years old in good health. CDR3 nucleotides: TGTGCCACCAGTAGGACAGGTAACTACAATGAGCAGTTCTTC. This translates into CATSRTGNYNEQFF.